These 18 T cell receptor beta chains came from one sample sequenced in a study of T cell responses to AZD1222 COVID-19 vaccine. TCRdb's copy holds only in-frame clones and misses some; the assay was immunoSEQ multiplex PCR. The sample has 100,000 to 150,000 clones, 80% to 90% seen once. The input for sequencing was peripheral blood, taken 28 days after the second AZD1222 dose. The source is an adult who received the AZD1222 COVID-19 vaccine.

V gene TRBV4-3 combines with J gene TRBJ1-1, with TRBD1 identical over 8 bases. The CDR3 is made up of 14 amino acids. Looked up from germline, CDR1 is LGHNA and CDR2 is YSLEER. V dropped 1 base and J dropped 8; count of bases not matched to a gene: 6. The CDR3 nucleotides are TGCGCCAGCAGCCAAGCAGGGGGCAAGTCGGAAGCTTTCTTT. Residues: CASSQAGGKSEAFF.

The chain links TRBV29-1 to TRBJ2-7; 8 bases line up with TRBD2. The junction had 2 bases not matched to a gene; V was cut back by 4 bases and J by 0 bases. Germline-derived CDR1 and CDR2 are SQVTM and ANQGSEA. The length of the CDR3 is 13 residues. CDR3 in amino acids: CSVASGRSYEQYF. The CDR3 DNA reads as TGCAGCGTTGCTAGCGGGCGCTCCTACGAGCAGTACTTC.

This chain joins TRBV7-3 and TRBJ2-2; 9 positions agree with TRBD1. The V and J ends lost 5 bases and 3 bases, in that order; junction bases with no gene match: 7. The germline V gene has CDR1 SGHTA and CDR2 FQGTGA. The CDR3 loop spans 16 amino acids. The CDR3 DNA is TGTGCCAGCAGCCCACCGGGACAGGGTGACACCGGGGAGCTGTTTTTT. Translated, it gives CASSPPGQGDTGELFF.

The chain uses TRBV6-5 and TRBJ1-1; TRBD1 aligns across 7 bases. The ends lost 0 bases at V and 3 bases at J; junction bases unmatched: 1. The CDR3 has 14 amino acids. Germline values: CDR1 MNHEY, CDR2 SVGAGI. The CDR3: CASSYSGTDTEAFF. The CDR3 nucleotides read TGTGCCAGCAGTTACTCCGGGACAGACACTGAAGCTTTCTTT.

The CDR3 nucleotides are TGTGCCAGCAGCCAAGTTGCCGGGACGGCTCCCTACGAGCAGTACTTC. Residues: CASSQVAGTAPYEQYF. The chain uses TRBV14 and TRBJ2-7; D tentatively reads TRBD1 or TRBD2 (5 bases each). V dropped 1 base and J dropped 2 bases, with 15 bases sitting between them. The CDR3 has 16 residues. Germline values: CDR1 SGHDN, CDR2 FVKESK.

The rearrangement joins TRBV29-1 to TRBJ2-7, with D perhaps being TRBD1 or TRBD2 (6 bases each). Germline values: CDR1 SQVTM, CDR2 ANQGSEA. V was cut by 7 bases and J by 4 bases, with 20 bases left in between. The CDR3 is made up of 14 amino acids. Written as DNA, the CDR3 is TGCAGCGCCACTAGAGGGGGGCATAGGTACGAGCAGTACTTC. It yields the protein CSATRGGHRYEQYF.

This clone is a singleton in its sample. The chain carries TRBV28 and TRBJ1-1; TRBD1 matches at 8 bases. This CDR3 has 15 amino acids. CDR1 and CDR2 from the germline V gene are MDHEN and SYDVKM. The J segment lost 9 bases and the V segment lost 2 bases, leaving 11 bases of the junction unmatched. CDR3 bases: TGTGCCAGCAGTTTAGCTGGGCAGGGGGCGCGAAAAGCTTTCTTT. It translates to CASSLAGQGARKAFF.

The chain uses TRBV11-2 and TRBJ1-3; a possible D gene is TRBD1 (5 bases). V shed 5 bases and J shed 4 bases, with 24 bases lying between them. CDR3 length: 18 residues. CDR1 SGHAT and CDR2 FQNNGV come from the germline V gene. The CDR3 spells CASSRRGWFTLEGNTIYF. CDR3 DNA: TGTGCCAGCAGCCGGCGGGGGTGGTTCACCCTAGAGGGAAACACCATATATTTT.

The chain joins TRBV6-2 or TRBV6-3 to TRBJ1-1, with unresolved D. V dropped 4 bases and J dropped 10 bases, with 13 bases sitting between them. The CDR3 sequence is 12 residues long. CDR1 and CDR2 (germline): MNHEY, SVGEGT. This chain's CDR3 is CASSFTGLGAFF. The CDR3 DNA follows: TGTGCCAGCAGTTTCACCGGCCTAGGAGCTTTCTTT.

The J gene is TRBJ1-1, the V gene TRBV7-9; D uncertain. The CDR3 covers 13 residues. V shed 5 bases and J shed 1 base, with 8 bases lying between them. Germline V gene sequence: CDR1 SEHNR, CDR2 FQNEAQ (reference sequence). The CDR3 is CASSPEANTEAFF. CDR3 DNA sequence: TGTGCCAGCAGCCCGGAGGCGAACACTGAAGCTTTCTTT. Supplemented by reference TRBV7-9 and TRBJ1-1, the full variable domain reads DTGVSQNPRHKITKRGQNVTFRCDPISEHNRLYWYRQTLGQGPEFLTYFQNEAQLEKSRLLSDRFSAERPKGSFSTLEIQRTEQGDSAMYLCASSPEANTEAFFGQGTRLTVV.

The CDR3 sequence is CASRPGDSSYEQYF. CDR3 bases: TGTGCCAGCAGGCCGGGGGACAGCTCCTACGAGCAGTACTTC. J is TRBJ2-7 and V is TRBV2; weak D call: TRBD1 (7 bases). Germline assignment: CDR1 SNHLY and CDR2 FYNNEI. This CDR3 has 14 residues. V was trimmed by 6 bases and J by 0 bases, leaving 12 bases between them.

The chain recombines TRBV18 with TRBJ1-5, with no clear D. The V end lost 3 bases, the J end lost 1 base, and 10 bases lay between the germline ends. The CDR3 runs 15 residues. Germline V CDR1 and CDR2: KGHSH, LQKENI. CDR3 region: CASSPLPRSNQPQHF. The CDR3 DNA follows: TGTGCCAGCTCACCCCTACCTCGAAGCAATCAGCCCCAGCATTTT.

The rearrangement uses TRBV2 and TRBJ2-3; TRBD2 is a possible D gene (6 bases). This CDR3 has 14 amino acids. Germline CDR1 is SNHLY and CDR2 is FYNNEI. V lost 1 base and J lost 2, with 7 bases in between. The CDR3 nucleotides are TGTGCCAGCAGTGAAGGCGGGACCACAGATACGCAGTATTTT. Translated: CASSEGGTTDTQYF.

The CDR3 DNA reads as TGTGCCAGCAGTCTTAGGACAGGGGGTCAAGGAGGCTACACCTTC. This codes for CASSLRTGGQGGYTF. This sequence joins TRBV6-4 and TRBJ1-2; 10 bases are shared with TRBD1. This CDR3 spans 15 amino acids. Germline CDR1 MRHNA, CDR2 SNTAGT. Trimming at V came to 5 bases and at J to 8 bases, leaving 11 bases not matched to a gene.

This chain connects TRBV7-2 to TRBJ2-2; perhaps TRBD1 as D (5 bases). Germline assignment: CDR1 SGHTA and CDR2 FQGNSA. The CDR3 is 16 residues long. Between the trimmed V and J ends, which lost 2 bases and 0 bases, there was a span of 10 bases. CDR3 loop: CASSLQGVPNTGELFF. The CDR3 DNA reads TGTGCCAGCAGCTTACAGGGTGTCCCGAACACCGGGGAGCTGTTTTTT.

The chain couples TRBV7-8 to TRBJ1-3; D is unresolved. The CDR3 has 13 amino acids. CDR1 is SGHVS, CDR2 FQNEAQ, per germline. V lost 5 bases and J 4 bases, leaving 9 bases between the germline ends. In nucleotides, the CDR3 is TGTGCCAGCAGCCGGGAATGGGGAAACACCATATATTTT. This codes for CASSREWGNTIYF.

The CDR3 spells CASSFGGAGGAIYF. The CDR3 DNA reads as TGTGCCAGCAGCTTTGGAGGGGCAGGGGGTGCCATATATTTT. This chain joins TRBV7-2 and TRBJ1-3, with 7 bases lining up with TRBD1. Germline V gene lookup returns CDR1 SGHTA and CDR2 FQGNSA. The CDR3 runs to 14 residues. J was trimmed by 11 bases and V by 3 bases; bases with no gene match: 10.

The V gene is TRBV12-3 or TRBV12-4, the J gene TRBJ1-2; D remains unclear. The CDR3 is 12 residues long. Trimming left V 7 bases short and J 5 bases short, with 11 bases between. The CDR3 DNA reads as TGTGCCAGCACTCTCGGGCCGTATGGCTACACCTTC. Translation gives CASTLGPYGYTF.